Each of the 31 T cell receptor beta chains below was sequenced from the same sample in a study of T cell responses to AZD1222 COVID-19 vaccine. Using immunoSEQ multiplex PCR, the repertoire was profiled, and TCRdb retains in-frame clones only, with some absent. The sample has around 150,000 clones, approximately 90% seen once. The source material was peripheral blood, sampled 28 days after the second AZD1222 dose. These receptors came from an adult who received the AZD1222 COVID-19 vaccine.

The chain recombines TRBV30 with TRBJ2-1; 8 nucleotides align to TRBD1. With 4 bases clipped from V and 4 bases from J, the junction kept 12 bases outside the gene matches. Germline V gene lookup returns CDR1 GTSNPN and CDR2 SVGIG (reference sequence). The CDR3 loop spans 16 amino acids. In nucleotides, the CDR3 is TGTGCCTGGACCAGCTACAGGGGGAGAGGATACAATGAGCAGTTCTTC. Amino acid sequence: CAWTSYRGRGYNEQFF.

CDR3 DNA sequence: TGTGCCGCATCTGGCCCAATTGATGGCTACACCTTC. Its translation: CAASGPIDGYTF. The rearrangement joins TRBV28 to TRBJ1-2, with no clear D. Germline V lookup: CDR1 MDHEN, CDR2 SYDVKM. This CDR3 spans 12 amino acids. The ends were cut back, 11 bases at V and 6 bases at J, with 16 bases in the middle.

V is TRBV7-9 and J is TRBJ2-5; possibly TRBD1 for D (5 bases). V gave up 2 bases and J gave up 4 bases, with 11 bases separating them. The V gene's germline CDR1 is SEHNR and CDR2 FQNEAQ (reference sequence). The CDR3 length is 14 residues. CDR3 protein: CASSLRGRVETQYF. The DNA for the CDR3 is TGTGCCAGCAGCTTAAGGGGCCGAGTAGAGACCCAGTACTTC. Supplemented by reference TRBV7-9 and TRBJ2-5, the full variable domain reads DTGVSQNPRHKITKRGQNVTFRCDPISEHNRLYWYRQTLGQGPEFLTYFQNEAQLEKSRLLSDRFSAERPKGSFSTLEIQRTEQGDSAMYLCASSLRGRVETQYFGPGTRLLVL.

Details on this clone: The same CDR3 also results from other DNA sequences found in this sample. This chain links TRBV6-5 with TRBJ1-3; D may be TRBD1 (5 bases). The CDR3 runs to 14 residues. The ends were cut back, 6 bases at V and 1 base at J, with 10 bases in the middle. Germline loops: CDR1 MNHEY, CDR2 SVGAGI. The CDR3 coding sequence is TGTGCCAGCAGCCCGGGGGGGTCTGGAAACACCATATATTTT. As protein: CASSPGGSGNTIYF.

V is TRBV5-1 and J is TRBJ2-6; no reliable D call. CDR3 length: 12 residues. Per germline, CDR1 SGHRS and CDR2 YFSETQ. Trimming removed 9 bases from V and 0 bases from J, with 4 bases in between. The CDR3 region has the DNA TGCGCCATTTCCTCTGGGGCCAACGTCCTGACTTTC. It is translated as CAISSGANVLTF.

This chain links TRBV7-9 with TRBJ1-2; TRBD1 matches 7 bases. J lost 4 bases, V lost 5 bases, and 4 bases had no gene match. The CDR3 sequence is 13 residues long. Looked up from germline, CDR1 is SEHNR and CDR2 is FQNEAQ (reference sequence). The CDR3: CASSGDRVYGYTF. The CDR3 nucleotides read TGTGCCAGCAGCGGGGACAGAGTCTATGGCTACACCTTC.

CDR3 coding DNA: TGTGCCAGTACCCACCCCGCCCCACGGGGCCTTGCTTTCTTT. The encoded protein is CASTHPAPRGLAFF. The rearrangement joins TRBV19 to TRBJ1-1, with a possible D match to TRBD1 (5 bases). The CDR3 consists of 14 residues. Looked up from germline, CDR1 is LNHDA and CDR2 is SQIVND (reference sequence). The germline V and J ends were trimmed by 7 bases and 11 bases, with 23 bases remaining between them.

The chain joins TRBV7-2 to TRBJ2-7; D might be TRBD2 (7 bases). V dropped 2 bases and J dropped 6 bases, with 23 bases sitting between them. Germline V CDR1 and CDR2: SGHTA, FQGNSA. The CDR3 is made up of 17 amino acids. The chain's CDR3 is CASSLWAAGASPGEQYF. The CDR3 bases are TGTGCCAGCAGCTTATGGGCTGCGGGGGCATCCCCGGGCGAGCAGTACTTC.

The chain links TRBV28 to TRBJ2-7, with D perhaps matching TRBD1 or TRBD2 (7 bases each). Trimming removed 3 bases at V and 1 base at J, with 10 bases between. Germline CDR1 is MDHEN and CDR2 is SYDVKM. The length of the CDR3 is 14 residues. The CDR3 bases are TGTGCCAGCAGTTTCCAGGGGGGGTCCTACGAGCAGTACTTC. Translation: CASSFQGGSYEQYF.

The V call is TRBV12-5, the J call TRBJ1-1; the match to TRBD1 covers 8 bases. In germline, CDR1 is LGHNT, CDR2 FRNRAP. This CDR3 spans 13 amino acids. J was trimmed by 7 bases and V by 6 bases; bases with no gene match: 7. Written as DNA, the CDR3 is TGTGCTAGTGGCCGCGGACAGGGAAATGAAGCTTTCTTT. Protein sequence: CASGRGQGNEAFF.

The CDR3 region has the DNA TGTGCCATCAGTGAGTCTGGCGATACGCAGTATTTT. This translates into CAISESGDTQYF. The genes are TRBV10-3 and TRBJ2-3; no clear D gene. Germline values: CDR1 ENHRY, CDR2 SYGVKD. This CDR3 is 12 amino acids long. V was pared by 0 bases and J by 6 bases, with 4 bases between.

This clone has just one count. The gene calls are TRBV29-1 and TRBJ1-3; 8 nucleotides agree with TRBD1. Germline CDR1 and CDR2: SQVTM and ANQGSEA. The J segment lost 0 bases and the V segment lost 2 bases, leaving 6 bases of the junction unmatched. The CDR3 is 16 amino acids. The CDR3 loop reads CSVERGQDGSGNTIYF. The CDR3 DNA follows: TGCAGCGTTGAACGGGGACAGGACGGCTCTGGAAACACCATATATTTT.

The V gene is TRBV27, the J gene TRBJ2-7; TRBD1 is a possible D gene (5 bases). The germline gives CDR1 MNHEY, CDR2 SMNVEV (reference sequence). The CDR3 length is 15 residues. V dropped 2 bases and J dropped 4 bases, with 15 bases sitting between them. CDR3 in amino acids: CASSLSTPRTYEQYF. The CDR3 DNA reads TGTGCCAGCAGTTTAAGTACCCCCCGGACATACGAGCAGTACTTC.

The chain joins TRBV2 to TRBJ1-1, with 7 bases identical to TRBD1. Germline V gives CDR1 SNHLY, CDR2 FYNNEI. V shed 5 bases and J 4 bases; nucleotides not matched to a gene: 7. This CDR3 comprises 14 residues. The CDR3 here is CASSPSGGRTEAFF. The CDR3 DNA is TGTGCCAGCAGTCCATCAGGGGGGCGCACTGAAGCTTTCTTT.

The chain has TRBV5-4 and TRBJ2-1; 7 bases match TRBD2. Per the germline V gene, CDR1 is SGHNT and CDR2 is YYREEE (reference sequence). Losses at the gene ends were 7 bases for V and 0 bases for J; bases not matched to a gene: 4. This CDR3 spans 14 amino acids. The CDR3 nucleotides read TGTGCCAGCGTTTTAGCGGGCTCCTACAATGAGCAGTTCTTC. The encoded protein is CASVLAGSYNEQFF.

The J gene is TRBJ1-2, the V gene TRBV2; D is ambiguous. CDR1 is SNHLY and CDR2 is FYNNEI in the germline V gene. The CDR3 spans 17 residues. Trimming took off 10 bases at V and 1 base at J, with 25 bases between the two ends. DNA for the CDR3: TGTGCCACCCCGAGAGGAGCGACCAACGGGATTAACTATGGCTACACCTTC. This sequence encodes CATPRGATNGINYGYTF.

Written as DNA, the CDR3 is TGTGCCAGCAGCCCCCCGACTAATGAAAAACTGTTTTTT. It translates to CASSPPTNEKLFF. V usage is TRBV6-2 or TRBV6-3 and J usage is TRBJ1-4; D unclear. The CDR3 extends over 13 amino acids. CDR1 is MNHEY, CDR2 SVGEGT, per germline. V was shortened by 6 bases and J by 2 bases, with 7 bases between the two germline ends.

The genes are TRBV19 and TRBJ1-2; tentative D call: TRBD1 (5 bases). The CDR3 is made up of 13 amino acids. Trimming pared 4 bases from V and 4 bases from J, leaving 10 bases between. The germline CDR1 and CDR2 sequences are LNHDA and SQIVND (reference sequence). The CDR3 DNA is TGTGCCAGTAGTACTGGGGACCGCTATGGCTACACCTTC. It encodes CASSTGDRYGYTF. Full variable domain (outside the CDR3, taken from reference TRBV19 and TRBJ1-2): DGGITQSPKYLFRKEGQNVTLSCEQNLNHDAMYWYRQDPGQGLRLIYYSQIVNDFQKGDIAEGYSVSREKKESFPLTVTSAQKNPTAFYLCASSTGDRYGYTFGSGTRLTVV.

The genes are TRBV27 and TRBJ2-7, with D tentatively TRBD1 (6 bases). V lost 2 bases, J lost 0 bases, and 14 bases lay in between. This CDR3 is 16 amino acids long. Per the germline V gene, CDR1 is MNHEY and CDR2 is SMNVEV (reference sequence). CDR3 region: CASSLVPGAYSYEQYF. CDR3 coding DNA: TGTGCCAGCAGTTTAGTCCCAGGGGCCTACTCCTACGAGCAGTACTTC.

The rearrangement links TRBV5-8 to TRBJ1-1, with 7 positions matching TRBD1. The V gene's germline CDR1 is SGHTS and CDR2 YDEGEE. The CDR3 has 13 amino acids. V shed 3 bases, J shed 3 bases, and the junction held 2 bases outside the gene matches. CDR3 sequence reads: CASSYDRDTEAFF. CDR3 coding DNA: TGTGCCAGCAGCTACGACAGGGACACTGAAGCTTTCTTT. Using reference TRBV5-8 and TRBJ1-1 for the parts outside the CDR3, the full variable domain is EAGVTQSPTHLIKTRGQQATLRCSPISGHTSVYWYQQALGLGLQFLLWYDEGEERNRGNFPPRFSGRQFPNYSSELNVNALELEDSALYLCASSYDRDTEAFFGQGTRLTVV.

The chain is built from TRBV30 and TRBJ1-2, with D unresolved. There are 14 residues in the CDR3. Germline values: CDR1 GTSNPN, CDR2 SVGIG (reference sequence). Trimming shortened V by 5 bases and J by 5 bases, and 18 bases separated the two germline ends. CDR3 in DNA: TGTGCCTGGGAGGGCTTTAGTCCTATATATGGCTACACCTTC. This sequence encodes CAWEGFSPIYGYTF. The whole variable domain, remainder taken from reference TRBV30 and TRBJ1-2, is SQTIHQWPATLVQPVGSPLSLECTVEGTSNPNLYWYRQAAGRGLQLLFYSVGIGQISSEVPQNLSASRPQDRQFILSSKKLLLSDSGFYLCAWEGFSPIYGYTFGSGTRLTVV.

In its sample, this clone was seen once. This rearrangement joins TRBV7-9 to TRBJ2-2; the match to TRBD1 covers 7 bases. Trimming removed 4 bases from V and 3 bases from J; junction bases left unmatched: 2. CDR3 length: 14 residues. The germline CDR1 and CDR2 sequences are SEHNR and FQNEAQ (reference sequence). DNA for the CDR3: TGTGCCAGCAGCTGGGACAGACACACCGGGGAGCTGTTTTTT. It translates to CASSWDRHTGELFF.

The count of this clone is one. This chain joins TRBV5-1 and TRBJ1-1; D is possibly TRBD1 (6 bases). Trimming left V 2 bases short and J 6 bases short, with 20 bases between. CDR1 SGHRS and CDR2 YFSETQ come from the germline V gene. The CDR3 covers 16 residues. The CDR3, as DNA: TGCGCCAGCAGCTTTCCGGCGGGAGAGGGGGTCGCTGAAGCTTTCTTT. Protein sequence: CASSFPAGEGVAEAFF.

The CDR3 DNA reads TGTGCCAGCAGGCAGGGGGATGGCTACACCTTC. This encodes CASRQGDGYTF. The V call is TRBV6-6, the J call TRBJ1-2; TRBD1 matches 7 bases. Germline CDR1 reads MNHNY; CDR2 reads SVGAGI (reference sequence). V shed 6 bases, J shed 6 bases, and the junction held 1 base outside the gene matches. This CDR3 contains 11 residues.

The table lists this clone with a count of one. This CDR3 is also generated by other DNA sequences in the sample. DNA of the CDR3: TGTGCCAGCAGTTACTCGGGATTGAACACTGAAGCTTTCTTT. As protein: CASSYSGLNTEAFF. The J gene is TRBJ1-1, the V gene TRBV6-5; D not resolved. Germline V gene sequence: CDR1 MNHEY, CDR2 SVGAGI. This CDR3 has 14 residues. The V and J ends lost 0 bases and 0 bases respectively, with 5 bases between them.

The V and J genes are TRBV6-1 and TRBJ1-1; D gene ambiguous. CDR1 is MNHNS, CDR2 SASEGT, per germline. The V end lost 3 bases, the J end lost 5 bases, and 7 bases lay between the germline ends. This CDR3 has 12 residues. For the CDR3, the DNA is TGTGCCAGCAGTGAGTTGGGAACTGAAGCTTTCTTT. It translates to CASSELGTEAFF.

The J gene is TRBJ1-5, the V gene TRBV30, with D perhaps matching TRBD1 (6 bases). CDR1 is GTSNPN and CDR2 is SVGIG in the germline V gene (reference sequence). The ends were cut back, 0 bases at V and 7 bases at J, with 10 bases in the middle. CDR3 length equals 13 residues. CDR3 amino acids: CAWSVRGGQPQHF. CDR3 in DNA: TGTGCCTGGAGTGTACGAGGGGGACAGCCCCAGCATTTT.

The CDR3 DNA sequence: TGTGCCAGCAGTCCCGGGGCCCGTTCCTCACAGGGGGCTTCCTACAATGAGCAGTTCTTC. It encodes CASSPGARSSQGASYNEQFF. The J gene is TRBJ2-1, the V gene TRBV7-6; 9 bases fit TRBD1. The CDR3 is 20 residues long. Germline CDR1 SGHVS, CDR2 FNYEAQ. The V gene end was trimmed by 6 bases and the J gene end by 1 base; junction bases not matched to a gene: 19. The full variable domain, rest sourced from reference TRBV7-6 and TRBJ2-1, is GAGVSQSPRYKVTKRGQDVALRCDPISGHVSLYWYRQALGQGPEFLTYFNYEAQQDKSGLPNDRFSAERPEGSISTLTIQRTEQRDSAMYRCASSPGARSSQGASYNEQFFGPGTRLTVL.

V gene TRBV11-2 combines with J gene TRBJ1-1; 10 bases match TRBD1. V dropped 3 bases and J dropped 4; count of bases not matched to a gene: 14. This CDR3 comprises 18 residues. Germline V gives CDR1 SGHAT, CDR2 FQNNGV. CDR3 coding DNA: TGTGCCAGCAGCTTCCCGGGACAGGGGATACGGTTGAGCACTGAAGCTTTCTTT. Protein product: CASSFPGQGIRLSTEAFF.

The V and J genes are TRBV12-2 and TRBJ2-5; the table assigns TRBD2, which was not confirmed against the DNA. TRBV12-2 is classified as a pseudogene. The CDR3 contains 15 residues. CDR3 residues: CASRPRTSGQETQYF. The CDR3 DNA reads as TGTGCAAGTCGCCCTAGGACTAGCGGCCAAGAGACCCAGTACTTC.

The chain joins TRBV11-2 to TRBJ2-3; 8 bases match TRBD1. This CDR3 spans 17 amino acids. V shed 2 bases and J 2 bases; nucleotides not matched to a gene: 9. CDR1 is SGHAT, CDR2 FQNNGV, per germline. The DNA for the CDR3 is TGTGCCAGCAGCTTATCTACCAGGGGGCTGCTCACAGATACGCAGTATTTT. Amino acid sequence: CASSLSTRGLLTDTQYF. Full variable domain (outside the CDR3, taken from reference TRBV11-2 and TRBJ2-3): EAGVAQSPRYKIIEKRQSVAFWCNPISGHATLYWYQQILGQGPKLLIQFQNNGVVDDSQLPKDRFSAERLKGVDSTLKIQPAKLEDSAVYLCASSLSTRGLLTDTQYFGPGTRLTVL.